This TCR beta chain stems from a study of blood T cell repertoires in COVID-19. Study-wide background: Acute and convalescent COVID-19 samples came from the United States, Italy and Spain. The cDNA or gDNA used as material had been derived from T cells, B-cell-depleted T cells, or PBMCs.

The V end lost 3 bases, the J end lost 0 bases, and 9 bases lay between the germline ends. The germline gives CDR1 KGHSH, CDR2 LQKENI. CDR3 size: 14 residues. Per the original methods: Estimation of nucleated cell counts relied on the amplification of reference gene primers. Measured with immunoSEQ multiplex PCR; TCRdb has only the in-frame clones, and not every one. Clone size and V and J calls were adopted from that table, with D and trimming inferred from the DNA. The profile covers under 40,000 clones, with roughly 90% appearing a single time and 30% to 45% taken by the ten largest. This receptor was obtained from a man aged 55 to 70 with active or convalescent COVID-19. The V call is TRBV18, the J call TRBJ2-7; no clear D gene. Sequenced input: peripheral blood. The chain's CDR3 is CASSPVRLSYEQYF. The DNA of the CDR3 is TGTGCCAGCTCACCGGTGCGTCTCTCCTACGAGCAGTACTTC.